A selection of T cell receptor beta chains follows, all from one sample in a study of Ad26.COV2.S vaccination and SARS-CoV-2 variants. Only in-frame clones appear in the TCRdb table, and some are missing; sequencing was by immunoSEQ multiplex PCR. The table lists about 440,000 clones, around 85% of them singletons. The source was peripheral blood, collected in a trial of Ad26.COV2.S vaccine versus placebo. These receptors all stem from a person aged 18-60 years who received the Ad26.COV2.S COVID-19 vaccine or a placebo. Both conserved end residues are part of each CDR3. A D gene is named only where the DNA matches it firmly. The size of a clone is reported for some rows only, either as once, few or many, or as a class for expanded clones.

size	D	V	J	CDR3	DNA
.	.	TRBV19	TRBJ2-3	CASRISGDTQYF	TGTGCCAGTAGGATATCGGGAGATACGCAGTATTTT
.	TRBD1	TRBV18	TRBJ1-2	CASSPSGQGAGYTF	TGTGCCAGCTCACCATCCGGACAGGGAGCAGGCTACACCTTC
.	.	TRBV27	TRBJ1-2	CASRDAGYLNYGYTF	TGTGCCAGCAGGGATGCTGGGTACTTAAACTATGGCTACACCTTC
.	.	TRBV18	TRBJ1-5	CASSPRRQAGGNQPQHF	TGTGCCAGCTCACCACGAAGACAGGCTGGAGGCAATCAGCCCCAGCATTTT
.	TRBD1	TRBV11-2	TRBJ1-1	CASSLNPGGETEAFF	TGTGCCAGCAGCTTAAATCCAGGGGGCGAAACTGAAGCTTTCTTT
.	.	TRBV5-1	TRBJ2-5	CASSLGPRSETQYF	TGCGCCAGCAGCTTAGGACCTCGGAGTGAGACCCAGTACTTC
.	.	TRBV18	TRBJ2-5	CASSRAALQETQYF	TGTGCCAGCTCACGGGCAGCTCTCCAAGAGACCCAGTACTTC
.	.	TRBV9	TRBJ1-1	CASSVEGQGFREAFF	TGTGCCAGCAGCGTAGAGGGTCAAGGGTTCCGAGAAGCTTTCTTT
.	.	TRBV3-1/TRBV3-2	TRBJ2-2	CASSLRTGNTGELFF	TGTGCCAGCAGCCTTCGTACAGGGAACACCGGGGAGCTGTTTTTT
.	.	TRBV7-2	TRBJ2-6	CASTKTGGISGANVLTF	TGTGCCAGCACAAAGACCGGGGGAATCTCTGGGGCCAACGTCCTGACTTTC
once	.	TRBV7-6	TRBJ2-2	CASSPFVSNTGELFF	TGTGCCAGCAGCCCCTTTGTGAGTAACACCGGGGAGCTGTTTTTT
once	.	TRBV12-3/TRBV12-4	TRBJ2-1	CASSTKAGTQQFF	TGTGCCAGCAGTACTAAAGCCGGGACTCAGCAGTTCTTC
.	TRBD2	TRBV2	TRBJ2-2	CASTLLGGTGELFF	TGTGCCAGCACCCTACTGGGGGGGACCGGGGAGCTGTTTTTT
.	.	TRBV6-2/TRBV6-3	TRBJ2-5	CASSPGVRETQYF	TGTGCCAGCAGCCCGGGGGTCCGGGAGACCCAGTACTTC
.	.	TRBV12-3/TRBV12-4	TRBJ2-5	CASSLRETQYF	TGTGCCAGCAGTTTGCGAGAGACCCAGTACTTC
.	TRBD2	TRBV28	TRBJ2-7	CASSFGTSEYF	TGTGCCAGCAGTTTTGGAACTAGCGAGTACTTC
.	TRBD1	TRBV29-1	TRBJ2-7	CSVDPADRGPPYEQYF	TGCAGCGTTGACCCCGCCGACAGGGGTCCCCCGTACGAGCAGTACTTC
.	.	TRBV19	TRBJ2-7	CASSQDTSYEQYF	TGTGCCAGTAGTCAGGACACCTCCTACGAGCAGTACTTC
.	.	TRBV19	TRBJ2-3	CASSMRGGTDTQYF	TGTGCCAGTAGTATGCGCGGGGGCACAGATACGCAGTATTTT
.	.	TRBV13	TRBJ2-1	CASSSPSLNGGEQFF	TGTGCCAGCAGCTCCCCTAGCCTCAACGGTGGAGAGCAGTTCTTC
.	.	TRBV2	TRBJ1-1	CASSVGWTEAFF	TGTGCCAGCAGTGTGGGGTGGACTGAAGCTTTCTTT
.	TRBD2	TRBV20-1	TRBJ2-1	CSASLFGIAGANEQFF	TGCAGTGCTAGTCTCTTTGGGATAGCGGGAGCCAATGAGCAGTTCTTC
.	TRBD2	TRBV7-2	TRBJ2-7	CASSFQAGVGSREQYF	TGTGCCAGCAGCTTCCAGGCGGGAGTGGGTTCTAGGGAGCAGTACTTC
.	TRBD1	TRBV6-5	TRBJ2-1	CASRYRGLGNEQFF	TGTGCCAGCAGGTACAGGGGGCTAGGCAATGAGCAGTTCTTC
.	TRBD1	TRBV29-1	TRBJ2-2	CSVEEGTANTGELFF	TGCAGCGTTGAAGAGGGGACAGCGAACACCGGGGAGCTGTTTTTT
.	.	TRBV3-1/TRBV3-2	TRBJ1-5	CASSQRQSNQPQHF	TGTGCCAGCAGCCAACGTCAGAGCAATCAGCCCCAGCATTTT
.	.	TRBV5-1	TRBJ2-5	CASSLKRQETQYF	TGCGCCAGCAGCTTAAAACGACAAGAGACCCAGTACTTC
.	.	TRBV7-2	TRBJ1-6	CASSLARTRVDNSPLHF	TGTGCCAGCAGCTTAGCGAGGACGAGGGTAGATAATTCACCCCTCCACTTT
.	.	TRBV5-1	TRBJ2-5	CASSLASGQPQETQYF	TGCGCCAGCAGCTTGGCCTCCGGACAGCCCCAAGAGACCCAGTACTTC
.	TRBD1	TRBV7-2	TRBJ1-2	CASSLFSGTEYGYTF	TGTGCCAGCAGCTTATTCTCCGGGACAGAATATGGCTACACCTTC
.	TRBD2	TRBV4-2	TRBJ2-1	CASRGGRGSGSNEQFF	TGTGCCAGCAGAGGCGGGCGGGGTAGCGGGAGCAATGAGCAGTTCTTC
many	.	TRBV7-9	TRBJ1-2	CASSLAQGYGYTF	TGTGCCAGCAGCTTAGCGCAGGGTTATGGCTACACCTTC
.	.	TRBV7-2	TRBJ2-6	CASSFLGSGANVLTF	TGTGCCAGCAGCTTTTTGGGCTCTGGGGCCAACGTCCTGACTTTC
.	.	TRBV9	TRBJ1-4	CASSVSAANEKLFF	TGTGCCAGCAGCGTATCCGCTGCTAATGAAAAACTGTTTTTT
.	.	TRBV30	TRBJ1-3	CAWSVAGALSGNTIYF	TGTGCCTGGAGTGTTGCAGGGGCCCTCTCTGGAAACACCATATATTTT
.	.	TRBV14	TRBJ2-7	CASSQAQRGEQYF	TGTGCCAGCAGCCAAGCCCAAAGGGGCGAGCAGTACTTC
.	.	TRBV6-5	TRBJ2-1	CASSVGGPRTEQFF	TGTGCCAGCAGCGTCGGGGGGCCCCGCACCGAGCAGTTCTTC
.	TRBD2	TRBV27	TRBJ2-1	CASSLFSGVSYNEQFF	TGTGCCAGCAGTTTATTTAGCGGGGTATCCTACAATGAGCAGTTCTTC
.	.	TRBV6-1	TRBJ1-5	CASSEYLFQPQHF	TGTGCCAGCAGTGAATATTTGTTCCAGCCCCAGCATTTT
.	TRBD1	TRBV29-1	TRBJ1-1	CSADRGRNTEAFF	TGCAGCGCAGACAGGGGAAGGAACACTGAAGCTTTCTTT
.	TRBD2	TRBV27	TRBJ2-3	CASSLSFGGGLAGDF	TGTGCCAGCAGTTTATCGTTCGGTGGGGGACTAGCGGGGGATTTT
.	.	TRBV5-1	TRBJ1-4	CASSLGTSTQKLFF	TGCGCCAGCAGTTTAGGGACATCCACCCAAAAACTGTTTTTT
once	.	TRBV7-9	TRBJ2-1	CASSLGRARLGYNEQFF	TGTGCCAGCAGCTTGGGGCGGGCTCGCTTGGGGTACAATGAGCAGTTCTTC
.	TRBD1	TRBV28	TRBJ2-2	CASRSGGRTGELFF	TGTGCCAGCCGCTCAGGGGGCCGTACCGGGGAGCTGTTTTTT
.	TRBD2	TRBV11-2	TRBJ2-1	CASSLVSGRGSEQFF	TGTGCCAGCAGCTTAGTTAGCGGGAGAGGGAGTGAGCAGTTCTTC
.	.	TRBV6-5	TRBJ1-2	CASSSLSPTMRRSYTF	TGTGCCAGCAGTTCCCTTTCCCCCACAATGCGGAGGAGCTACACCTTC